The clone carrying this T cell receptor (beta chain) turned up a few times. Cohort assignment relied on participant-reported clinical history. The data derive from a study of blood T cell repertoires in COVID-19. At the level of the study: Spain, Italy and the United States supplied samples that represented acute and convalescent COVID-19. PBMCs, B-cell-depleted T cells, or T cells were the source of the cDNA or gDNA that made up the material.

Methods used by the authors: Estimation of nucleated cell counts relied on the amplification of reference gene primers. The protocol was immunoSEQ multiplex PCR, while the TCRdb copy is restricted to in-frame clones and leaves out a portion. The V and J calls and clone size are taken from that table; D and trimming were inferred from the DNA. Of 150,000 to 200,000 clones in the sample, 80% were seen once. Sequencing input: PBMCs or T cells enriched from blood (not recorded which). This receptor was obtained from a man between 35 and 55 years old who had recovered from COVID-19.

The CDR3 sequence is CASSRTITGSATEAFF. Written as DNA, the CDR3 is TGTGCCAGCAGCCGGACCATCACAGGGTCCGCAACTGAAGCTTTCTTT. The chain links TRBV3-1 (or the pseudogene TRBV3-2) to TRBJ1-1, with D perhaps TRBD1 (6 bases). V lost 4 bases, J lost 5 bases, and 20 bases lay in between. The CDR3 extends over 16 amino acids. Germline V gives CDR1 LGHDT, CDR2 YNNKEL (reference sequence).